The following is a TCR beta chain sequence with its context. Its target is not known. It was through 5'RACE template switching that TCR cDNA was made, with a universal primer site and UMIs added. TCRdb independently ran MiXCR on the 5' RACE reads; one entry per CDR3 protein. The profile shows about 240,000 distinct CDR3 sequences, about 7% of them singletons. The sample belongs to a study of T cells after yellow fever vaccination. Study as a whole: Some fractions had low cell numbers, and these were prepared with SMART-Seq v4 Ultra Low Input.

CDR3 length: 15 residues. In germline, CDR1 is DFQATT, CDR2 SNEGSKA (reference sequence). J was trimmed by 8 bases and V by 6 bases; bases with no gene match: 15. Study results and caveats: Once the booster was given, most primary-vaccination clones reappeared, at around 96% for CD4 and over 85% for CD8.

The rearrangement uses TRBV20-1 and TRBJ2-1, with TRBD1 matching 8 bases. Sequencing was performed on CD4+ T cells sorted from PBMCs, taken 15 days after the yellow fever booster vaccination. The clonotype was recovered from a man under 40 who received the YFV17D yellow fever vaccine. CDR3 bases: TGCAGTGCCCGCCGACAGGGGCCACTTAGCGATGAGCAGTTCTTC. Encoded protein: CSARRQGPLSDEQFF.